This T cell receptor (beta chain) appears in the sequencing data of a study of blood T cells in healthy people across ages. Combining a sample-barcoded 5' primer with a J-beta primer mix, a second PCR ran for about 7 to 11 cycles. TCRdb itself ran the 5' RACE reads through MiXCR, one entry per CDR3 protein. The profile shows about 630,000 distinct CDR3 sequences, 20% to 25% of them singletons. Germline V lookup: CDR1 MNHEY, CDR2 SMNVEV (reference sequence). The CDR3 length is 13 residues. The V end was cut by 2 bases, the J end by 6 bases, with 8 bases between. The TCR originated in a man in his 70s in good health. Sequences were obtained from blood. The chain employs TRBV27 and TRBJ1-5; D gene unclear. CDR3 region: CASSLTGGQPQHF. CDR3 in DNA: TGTGCCAGCAGTTTAACGGGTGGTCAGCCCCAGCATTTT.